This TCR beta chain is from a study of beta chain features in type 1 diabetes. Study-level background: Cells sorted and examined across all samples totaled around 110,000,000.

The investigators reverse transcribed all of the isolated RNA, so they sequenced expressed TCRB transcripts. Assay: immunoSEQ multiplex PCR; the TCRdb copy retains only in-frame clones and omits some. The sample carries 620,000 or so clones, 15% to 19% recorded once. The CDR3 is 15 amino acids. V was pared by 0 bases and J by 2 bases, with 8 bases between. CDR1 LNHDA and CDR2 SQIVND come from the germline V gene (reference sequence). This TCR was sampled from a man between 18 and 35 years old in good health. The V and J genes are TRBV19 and TRBJ1-5; D not certain. Sequenced sample: naive CD4+ T cells from blood. The CDR3: CASSIESIGNQPQHF. CDR3 sequence (DNA): TGTGCCAGTAGTATAGAGTCAATTGGCAATCAGCCCCAGCATTTT.